A selection of T cell receptor beta chains follows, all from one sample in a study of T-cell reconstitution after alpha-beta-depleted transplantation in children. TCRdb reprocessed the PCR reads with MiXCR, giving one entry per CDR3 protein. Among around 370,000 distinct CDR3 sequences listed, roughly 17% were seen once. The sequencing here drew on PBMCs, mostly from graft donor cells, taken 360 days after TCRalphabeta/CD19-depleted stem cell transplant. These TCRs come from a male patient between 2 and 15 years old who had a stem cell transplant for acute lymphoblastic leukemia, so the T cells may come from the graft donor. CDR3s include the opening cysteine and the closing phenylalanine or tryptophan. The order of the fields is D gene, J gene, CDR3 length, clone size, V gene, CDR3 DNA, CDR3 protein. D genes are given only for firm matches. A clone size is listed for some rows: how often the clone was seen (once, few, many), or a class if it is expanded.

TRBD1 TRBJ1-6 14 NA TRBV12-3/TRBV12-4 TGTGCCAGCAGTTTGGGGACAGGGGGTTCACCCCTCCACTTT CASSLGTGGSPLHF
NA TRBJ2-3 11 few TRBV12-3/TRBV12-4 TGTGCCAGCACCCCGGGACTGGGACTCTATTTT CASTPGLGLYF
NA TRBJ2-1 11 many TRBV12-3/TRBV12-4 TGTGCCAGCAGTCAGGTCAATGAGCAGTTCTTC CASSQVNEQFF
NA TRBJ2-3 12 many TRBV4-1 TGCGCCAGCAGCCAGTACTTGGATACGCAGTATTTT CASSQYLDTQYF
TRBD2 TRBJ2-5 14 NA TRBV24-1 TGTGCCACCAGTGCGGGACTAGCAATAGAGACCCAGTACTTC CATSAGLAIETQYF
TRBD2 TRBJ2-1 17 NA TRBV12-3/TRBV12-4 TGTGCCAGCAGTTTGAGGCTAGCGGGAATCGCTTACAATGAGCAGTTCTTC CASSLRLAGIAYNEQFF
NA TRBJ2-2 15 NA TRBV10-3 TGTGCCATCAGTGAGTTAGGAGCGTCCACCGGGGAGCTGTTTTTT CAISELGASTGELFF
NA TRBJ1-5 13 few TRBV12-3/TRBV12-4 TGTGCCAGCAGTCTTATTAGCAATCAGCCCCAGCATTTT CASSLISNQPQHF
NA TRBJ2-3 16 NA TRBV27 TGTGCCAGCAGTTTACGGGGGAAAGTAGTCGCAGATACGCAGTATTTT CASSLRGKVVADTQYF
TRBD2 TRBJ2-7 14 few TRBV12-3/TRBV12-4 TGTGCCAGCAGTTTGCGGGAGCCCCTCTACGAGCAGTACTTC CASSLREPLYEQYF
NA TRBJ2-7 16 NA TRBV9 TGTGCCAGCAGCGTATGGACCTGGGACGGCTCCTACGAGCAGTACTTC CASSVWTWDGSYEQYF
NA TRBJ2-7 13 NA TRBV4-3 TGCGCCAGCAGCCAAGAACCGGGCTACGAGCAGTACTTC CASSQEPGYEQYF
NA TRBJ2-5 13 NA TRBV28 TGTGCCAGCAGCGGGGGTATGGGAGAGACCCAGTACTTC CASSGGMGETQYF
TRBD1 TRBJ2-5 15 NA TRBV25-1 TGTGCCAGCAGTGAATTAGACAGGGCCCAAGAGACCCAGTACTTC CASSELDRAQETQYF
NA TRBJ2-7 14 few TRBV4-1 TGCGCCAGCAGCCAACTCAGGGTTTCCTACGAGCAGTACTTC CASSQLRVSYEQYF
NA TRBJ2-3 14 NA TRBV25-1 TGTGCCAGCAGTTTGCCGGCGGGACAAGATACGCAGTATTTT CASSLPAGQDTQYF
TRBD2 TRBJ2-7 14 few TRBV4-2 TGTGCCAGCAGCGACAGCGGGGGCCCCTACGAGCAGTACTTC CASSDSGGPYEQYF